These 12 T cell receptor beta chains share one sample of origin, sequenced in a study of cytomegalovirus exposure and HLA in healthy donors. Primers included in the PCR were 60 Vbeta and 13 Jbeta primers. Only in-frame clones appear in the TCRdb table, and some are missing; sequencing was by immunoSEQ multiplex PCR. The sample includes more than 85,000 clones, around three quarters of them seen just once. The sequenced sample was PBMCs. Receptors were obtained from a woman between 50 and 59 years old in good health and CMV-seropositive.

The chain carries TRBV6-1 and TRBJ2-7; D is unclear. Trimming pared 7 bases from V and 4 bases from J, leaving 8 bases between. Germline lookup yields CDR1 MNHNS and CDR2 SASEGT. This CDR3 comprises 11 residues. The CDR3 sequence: CASTREYEQYF. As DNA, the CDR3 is TGTGCCAGCACTAGAGAGTACGAGCAGTACTTC.

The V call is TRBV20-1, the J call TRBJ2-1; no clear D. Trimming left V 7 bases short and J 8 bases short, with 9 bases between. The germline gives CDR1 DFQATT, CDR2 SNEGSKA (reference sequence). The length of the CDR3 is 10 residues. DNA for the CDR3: TGCAGTGTGAGCTCGTATGAGCAGTTCTTC. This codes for CSVSSYEQFF.

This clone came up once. Here the CDR3 reads CASSTGWGTEAFF. The CDR3 bases are TGTGCCAGCAGTACAGGGTGGGGCACTGAAGCTTTCTTT. The rearrangement joins TRBV6-1 to TRBJ1-1; D is possibly TRBD1 (6 bases). Trimming took 5 bases from V and 4 from J, leaving 11 bases between them. CDR1 and CDR2 (germline): MNHNS, SASEGT. The CDR3 is 13 amino acids.

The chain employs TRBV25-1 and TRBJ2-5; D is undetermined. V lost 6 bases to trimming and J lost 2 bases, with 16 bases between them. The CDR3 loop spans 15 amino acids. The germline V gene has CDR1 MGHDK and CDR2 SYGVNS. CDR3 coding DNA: TGTGCCAGCAGCCCCGACACCTCGCCACAAGAGACCCAGTACTTC. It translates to CASSPDTSPQETQYF.

CDR3 residues: CASSQTRVPSYEQYF. CDR3 bases: TGCGCCAGCAGCCAAACTAGAGTGCCCTCATACGAGCAGTACTTC. The rearrangement uses TRBV4-1 and TRBJ2-7; perhaps TRBD2 as D (5 bases). The CDR3 runs to 15 residues. V was cut by 2 bases and J by 4 bases, with 15 bases left in between. CDR1 MGHRA and CDR2 YSYEKL come from the germline V gene.

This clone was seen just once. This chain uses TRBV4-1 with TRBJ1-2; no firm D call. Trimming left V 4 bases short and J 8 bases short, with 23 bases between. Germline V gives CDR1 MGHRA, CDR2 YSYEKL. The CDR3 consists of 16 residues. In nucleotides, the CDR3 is TGCGCCAGCAGCCCCGCCGGGCCAGGTGCACGGGAGGGCTACACCTTC. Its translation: CASSPAGPGAREGYTF.

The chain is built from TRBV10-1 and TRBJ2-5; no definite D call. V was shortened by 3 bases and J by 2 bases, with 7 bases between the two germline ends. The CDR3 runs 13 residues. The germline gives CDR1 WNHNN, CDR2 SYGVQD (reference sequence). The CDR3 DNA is TGCGCCAGCAGTGATCAGTTGCAAGAGACCCAGTACTTC. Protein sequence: CASSDQLQETQYF.

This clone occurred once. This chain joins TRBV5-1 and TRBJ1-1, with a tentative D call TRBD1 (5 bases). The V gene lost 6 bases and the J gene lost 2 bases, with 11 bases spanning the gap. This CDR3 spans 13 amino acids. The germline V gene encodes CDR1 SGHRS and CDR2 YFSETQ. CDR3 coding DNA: TGCGCCAGCACCCCGGGGGGAAACACTGAAGCTTTCTTT. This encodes CASTPGGNTEAFF.

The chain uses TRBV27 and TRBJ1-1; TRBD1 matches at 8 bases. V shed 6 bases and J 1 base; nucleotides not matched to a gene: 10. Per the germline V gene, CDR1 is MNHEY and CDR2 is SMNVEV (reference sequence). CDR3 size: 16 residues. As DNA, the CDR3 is TGTGCCAGCAGGAGCCGCCCCGGGACAGGGAACACTGAAGCTTTCTTT. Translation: CASRSRPGTGNTEAFF.

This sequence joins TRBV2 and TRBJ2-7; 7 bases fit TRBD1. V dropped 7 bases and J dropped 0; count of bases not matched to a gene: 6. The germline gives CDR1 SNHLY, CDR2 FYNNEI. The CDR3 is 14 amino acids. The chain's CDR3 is CASNRDSSSYEQYF. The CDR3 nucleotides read TGTGCCAGCAACCGGGACAGCAGCTCCTACGAGCAGTACTTC. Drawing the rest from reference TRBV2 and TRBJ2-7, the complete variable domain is EPEVTQTPSHQVTQMGQEVILRCVPISNHLYFYWYRQILGQKVEFLVSFYNNEISEKSEIFDDQFSVERPDGSNFTLKIRSTKLEDSAMYFCASNRDSSSYEQYFGPGTRLTVT.

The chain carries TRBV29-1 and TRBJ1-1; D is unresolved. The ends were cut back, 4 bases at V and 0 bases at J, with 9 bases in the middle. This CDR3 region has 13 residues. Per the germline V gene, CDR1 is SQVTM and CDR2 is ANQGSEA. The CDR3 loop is CSVVVNMNTEAFF. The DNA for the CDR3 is TGCAGCGTTGTGGTCAACATGAACACTGAAGCTTTCTTT.

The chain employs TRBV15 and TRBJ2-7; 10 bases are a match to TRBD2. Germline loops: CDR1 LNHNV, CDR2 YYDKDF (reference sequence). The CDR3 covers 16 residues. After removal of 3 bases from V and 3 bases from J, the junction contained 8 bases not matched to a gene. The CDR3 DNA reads TGTGCCACCAGCAGCGAACTTAGGACTAGCGGCTACGAGCAGTACTTC. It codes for CATSSELRTSGYEQYF. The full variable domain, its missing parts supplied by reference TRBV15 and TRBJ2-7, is DAMVIQNPRYQVTQFGKPVTLSCSQTLNHNVMYWYQQKSSQAPKLLFHYYDKDFNNEADTPDNFQSRRPNTSFCFLDIRSPGLGDTAMYLCATSSELRTSGYEQYFGPGTRLTVT.